This T cell receptor beta chain is drawn from a study of patients and donors after allogeneic stem cell transplantation. J lost 6 bases, V lost 8 bases, and 6 bases had no gene match. The CDR3 runs to 13 residues. Germline V CDR1 and CDR2: SNHLY, FYNNEI. Each CDR3 protein gets one entry after TCRdb re-called the RT-PCR reads with MiXCR. Of about 200,000 distinct CDR3 sequences in the sample, 40% to 45% were seen once. The rearrangement joins TRBV2 to TRBJ1-4; 7 positions agree with TRBD1. The sequenced material came from blood, either unsorted or a sorted T cell fraction (not recorded which). This receptor was taken from a human donor who was either an allogeneic HSCT recipient or a stem cell or donor lymphocyte infusion donor (not recorded which). It is not recorded whose cells these are; they may come from a transplant donor. CDR3 amino acids: CASVPGQHEKLFF. In nucleotides, the CDR3 is TGTGCCAGCGTCCCGGGACAGCATGAAAAACTGTTTTTT.